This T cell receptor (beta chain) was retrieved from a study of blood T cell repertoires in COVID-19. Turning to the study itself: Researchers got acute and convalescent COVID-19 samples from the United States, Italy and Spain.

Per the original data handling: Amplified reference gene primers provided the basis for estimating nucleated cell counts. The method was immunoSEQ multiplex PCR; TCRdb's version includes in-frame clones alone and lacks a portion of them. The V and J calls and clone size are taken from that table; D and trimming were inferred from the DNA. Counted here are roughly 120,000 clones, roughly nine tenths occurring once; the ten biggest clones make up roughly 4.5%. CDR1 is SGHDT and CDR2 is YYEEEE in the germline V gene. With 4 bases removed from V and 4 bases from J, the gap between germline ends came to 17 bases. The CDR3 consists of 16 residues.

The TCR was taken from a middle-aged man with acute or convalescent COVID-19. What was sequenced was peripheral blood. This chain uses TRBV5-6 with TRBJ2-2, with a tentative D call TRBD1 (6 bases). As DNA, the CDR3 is TGTGCCAGCAGCACCAGGGGTACTGAACGCACCGGGGAGCTGTTTTTT. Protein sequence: CASSTRGTERTGELFF.